This TCR beta chain was sequenced during a study of graft-versus-host responses after intestinal transplantation. On the study more broadly: For two to four years after anti-thymocyte globulin induction, all recipients took tacrolimus and steroids. Regarding the study as a whole: GvH clone levels peaked in circulation, and this peak was associated with early post-transplant HvG declines.

Trimming took 5 bases from V and 5 from J; bases not matched to a gene: 6. From germline, CDR1 is PRHDT and CDR2 FYEKMQ (reference sequence). The CDR3 spans 16 residues. Only a few counts were recorded for this clone. Irradiated, violet-dye-labeled stimulator cells, around 200,000 in number, were plated with around 200,000 CFSE-labeled responder cells. Post-reaction, proliferating CD3+CD4+ and CD3+CD8+ responders (CFSE-low) were sorted. Sequencing used immunoSEQ multiplex PCR; TCRdb keeps in-frame clones, though not all of them. The table has several thousand clones, roughly 30% seen once. J is TRBJ2-2 and V is TRBV13, with 12 positions matching TRBD2. This clonotype originated in a human patient who was an organ donor for intestinal transplantation. Specimen: alloreactive CD8+ T cells from a mixed lymphocyte reaction culture, collected before transplantation. Subset reported: CFSE-low proliferating T cells sorted from approximately 6-day pre-transplant mixed lymphocyte reaction (GvH or HvG direction). The DNA of the CDR3 is TGTGCCAGCAGCCCATTCGGGACTAGCGGGACCGGGGAGCTGTTTTTT. This codes for CASSPFGTSGTGELFF.